This TCR beta chain was found in a study of blood T cell repertoires in COVID-19. Study background: Italy, Spain and the United States were the sources of the convalescent and acute COVID-19 samples. The analysed material was cDNA or gDNA that came from T cells, B-cell-depleted T cells, or PBMCs.

In the authors' workflow: The authors estimated nucleated cell counts from reference gene primer amplification. Here immunoSEQ multiplex PCR was the method, and the copy in TCRdb shows in-frame clones only, minus some. V and J calls and clone size follow that table, whereas D and trimming were derived from the DNA. This table holds some 29,000 clones, 84% found once. V dropped 0 bases and J dropped 4 bases, with 16 bases sitting between them. Germline-derived CDR1 and CDR2 are SGHNT and YYREEE (reference sequence). The CDR3 has 16 residues. Sequencing was carried out using peripheral blood. The receptor comes from a man at least 80 years old with active COVID-19. V is TRBV5-4 and J is TRBJ2-5; possible D gene TRBD2, 6 bases. The CDR3 reads CASSLGLATQRETQYF. In nucleotides, the CDR3 is TGTGCCAGCAGCTTGGGTCTAGCGACACAGCGAGAGACCCAGTACTTC. Variable domain in full (rest from reference TRBV5-4 and TRBJ2-5): ETGVTQSPTHLIKTRGQQVTLRCSSQSGHNTVSWYQQALGQGPQFIFQYYREEENGRGNFPPRFSGLQFPNYSSELNVNALELDDSALYLCASSLGLATQRETQYFGPGTRLLVL.